This T cell receptor beta chain was retrieved from a study of cytomegalovirus exposure and HLA in healthy donors. Across the study: As released early, the data held around 80 million unique TCRs from HLA-typed donors. Study-level findings and limits: A previous analysis found most TCR beta V segments productive roughly 90% or roughly 30% of the time. Several top significant clusters appeared, in a later analysis, to be linked to common viral pathogens. An observed cluster of highly shared sequence variants was recorded as a likely sequencing artifact.

Use of 60 Vbeta and 13 Jbeta primers characterized the PCR. Sequencing was performed with immunoSEQ multiplex PCR; in TCRdb, only in-frame clones are kept and a portion is missing. The table shows fewer than 200,000 clones, with about 85% occurring only once. Comments on this clone: The antigen is unknown.

The sample taken for sequencing was PBMCs. The TCR comes from a woman in her forties or fifties in good health and CMV-seropositive.

The CDR3 DNA is TGTGCCAGCAGCTTGGAAACTAGTGCCCCCTACGAGCAGTACTTC. As protein: CASSLETSAPYEQYF. The chain has TRBV5-6 and TRBJ2-7; TRBD2 might be the D (5 bases). Germline V gives CDR1 SGHDT, CDR2 YYEEEE. V dropped 0 bases and J dropped 2 bases, with 12 bases sitting between them. This CDR3 is 15 amino acids long. Variable domain in full (rest from reference TRBV5-6 and TRBJ2-7): DAGVTQSPTHLIKTRGQQVTLRCSPKSGHDTVSWYQQALGQGPQFIFQYYEEEERQRGNFPDRFSGHQFPNYSSELNVNALLLGDSALYLCASSLETSAPYEQYFGPGTRLTVT.